One sample yielded the 6 T cell receptor beta chains listed below, sequenced in a study of T-cell reconstitution after alpha-beta-depleted transplantation in children. Unique molecular identifiers featured in how the TCRbeta library was prepared. One entry per CDR3 protein, called by TCRdb with MiXCR from the PCR reads. Of 450,000 to 600,000 distinct CDR3 sequences in the sample, over 10% are singletons; the top ten hold 2.2%. The specimen was PBMCs, mostly from graft donor cells, collected 360 days after TCRalphabeta/CD19-depleted stem cell transplant. The receptors were sampled from a male patient between 10 and 17 years old who had a stem cell transplant for acute myeloid leukemia, so the T cells may come from the graft donor.

J is TRBJ2-1 and V is TRBV5-1, with D maybe TRBD2 (6 bases). V was clipped by 6 bases and J by 9 bases, with 22 bases between them. This CDR3 comprises 15 residues. Germline values: CDR1 SGHRS, CDR2 YFSETQ. The CDR3 DNA reads as TGCGCCAGCAACACTCTAGCGTCAGAGGCAAGTGAGCAGTTCTTC. Amino acids: CASNTLASEASEQFF.

The rearrangement links TRBV14 to TRBJ2-1, with TRBD2 identical over 7 bases. CDR1 SGHDN and CDR2 FVKESK come from the germline V gene. CDR3 length: 17 residues. The ends lost 4 bases at V and 3 bases at J; junction bases unmatched: 12. The CDR3 reads CASSPPGLAAFYNEQFF. CDR3 nucleotide sequence: TGTGCCAGCAGCCCCCCGGGGCTAGCGGCCTTCTACAATGAGCAGTTCTTC.

The V gene is TRBV6-1, the J gene TRBJ2-5, with D perhaps TRBD1 (5 bases). The germline V gene has CDR1 MNHNS and CDR2 SASEGT. The CDR3 runs to 15 residues. Trimming removed 3 bases from V and 2 bases from J, with 13 bases in between. In DNA form, the CDR3 reads TGTGCCAGCAGTGAGCTGGGGCCCCTACAAGAGACCCAGTACTTC. It translates to CASSELGPLQETQYF.

This clonotype showed up just a few times. The chain has TRBV7-3 and TRBJ2-3; 8 bases match TRBD2. The CDR3 length is 14 residues. Trimming took 5 bases from V and 4 from J; bases not matched to a gene: 5. The germline CDR1 and CDR2 sequences are SGHTA and FQGTGA. CDR3 DNA sequence: TGTGCCAGCAGCGTGGGACTAGGGGCAGATACGCAGTATTTT. Amino acid sequence: CASSVGLGADTQYF.

This clonotype was detected many times. The genes are TRBV7-2 and TRBJ2-6; 10 nucleotides match TRBD2. The length of the CDR3 is 21 residues. CDR1 is SGHTA and CDR2 is FQGNSA in the germline V gene. Trimming took 4 bases from V and 2 from J; bases not matched to a gene: 17. CDR3 in amino acids: CASSYYGTASSGRTGANVLTF. DNA of the CDR3: TGTGCCAGCAGCTATTATGGGACAGCTTCTAGCGGGAGAACTGGGGCCAACGTCCTGACTTTC.

CDR3 in amino acids: CASSYSQRTDTQYF. The CDR3 DNA sequence: TGTGCCAGCAGTTACTCGCAGCGCACAGATACGCAGTATTTT. V usage is TRBV6-5 and J usage is TRBJ2-3; D remains ambiguous. The germline gives CDR1 MNHEY, CDR2 SVGAGI. The length of the CDR3 is 14 residues. Trimming stripped 0 bases from V and 1 base from J, with 5 bases between.